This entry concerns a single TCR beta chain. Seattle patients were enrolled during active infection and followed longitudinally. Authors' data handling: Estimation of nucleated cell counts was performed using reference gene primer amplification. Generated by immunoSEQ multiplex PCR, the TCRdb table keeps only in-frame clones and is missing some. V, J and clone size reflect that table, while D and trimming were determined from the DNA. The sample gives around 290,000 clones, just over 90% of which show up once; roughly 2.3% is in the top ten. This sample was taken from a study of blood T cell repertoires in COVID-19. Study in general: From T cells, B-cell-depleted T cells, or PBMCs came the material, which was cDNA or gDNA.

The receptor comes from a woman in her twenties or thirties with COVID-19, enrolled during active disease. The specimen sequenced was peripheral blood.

The CDR3 here is CASSFATSNEQFF. DNA of the CDR3: TGTGCCAGCAGCTTTGCGACTAGCAATGAGCAGTTCTTC. The chain joins TRBV5-5 to TRBJ2-1; tentative D call: TRBD2 (6 bases). The CDR3 contains 13 residues. Germline CDR1 reads SGHKS; CDR2 reads YYEKEE (reference sequence). Trimming shortened V by 2 bases and J by 6 bases, and 9 bases separated the two germline ends.